What follows are 23 T cell receptor beta chains derived from one specimen sequenced in a study of blood T cells in healthy people across ages. A sample-barcoded 5' primer and a J-beta primer mix were used in a second PCR of roughly 7 to 12 cycles. TCRdb recomputed calls from the 5' RACE reads with MiXCR, one row per CDR3 protein. The sample has about 1.5 million distinct CDR3 sequences, about 42% seen once. Sequencing input: blood. The receptors here all came from a woman younger than 30 in good health.

This clonotype was counted between two and nine times. CDR3 in DNA: TGTGCCAGCAGCCCGGGGACAGTGTATAATTCACCCCTCCACTTT. Amino acid sequence: CASSPGTVYNSPLHF. V and J are TRBV3-1 and TRBJ1-6; 7 bases match TRBD1. Trimming took 4 bases from V and 4 from J; bases not matched to a gene: 4. This CDR3 is built from 15 residues. Germline V gene sequence: CDR1 LGHDT, CDR2 YNNKEL (reference sequence).

About this clonotype: A much larger clonotype is one base distant, so this may be a read error. V and J are TRBV29-1 and TRBJ2-5; the match to TRBD2 covers 7 bases. The CDR3 extends over 12 amino acids. CDR1 SQVTM and CDR2 ANQGSEA come from the germline V gene. The chain's CDR3 is CSVQWGGETRYF. DNA of the CDR3: TGCAGCGTACAGTGGGGGGGAGAGACCCGGTACTTC.

Worth noting for this clonotype: One end of the junction is discordant with germline, which a read error may explain. The chain combines TRBV29-1 with TRBJ2-3, with D perhaps TRBD1 (6 bases). Germline CDR1 SQVTM, CDR2 ANQGSEA. The CDR3 sequence is 14 residues long. CDR3 amino acids: CGVSQGIGTDTQYF. The CDR3 nucleotides are TGCGGCGTTTCGCAGGGGATCGGTACAGATACGCAGTATTTT.

The V gene is TRBV7-9, the J gene TRBJ1-1; D not certain. The CDR3 contains 13 residues. The germline CDR1 and CDR2 sequences are SEHNR and FQNEAQ (reference sequence). V gave up 5 bases and J gave up 11 bases, with 18 bases separating them. The CDR3 here is CASSLGQPFRAFF. The CDR3 bases are TGTGCCAGCAGCCTAGGGCAGCCTTTCAGGGCTTTCTTT.

This clonotype was seen a few times. This chain uses TRBV27 with TRBJ1-2; a weak D match, TRBD1 (6 bases). Germline-derived CDR1 and CDR2 are MNHEY and SMNVEV (reference sequence). This CDR3 has 14 residues. Trimming removed 7 bases at V and 1 base at J, with 13 bases between. The CDR3 reads CASKGQSHNYGYTF. Here the CDR3 DNA reads TGTGCCAGCAAAGGACAGAGTCATAACTATGGCTACACCTTC.

This chain links TRBV29-1 with TRBJ2-1; D is undetermined. CDR3 length: 14 amino acids. Germline V CDR1 and CDR2: SQVTM, ANQGSEA. V dropped 3 bases and J dropped 0 bases, with 9 bases sitting between them. The CDR3 bases are TGCAGCGTTGAGGTACTGAGCTCCTACAATGAGCAGTTCTTC. The encoded protein is CSVEVLSSYNEQFF.

The rearrangement links TRBV6-5 to TRBJ2-1, with D perhaps being TRBD1 or TRBD2 (5 bases each). This CDR3 spans 15 amino acids. V gave up 0 bases and J gave up 9 bases, with 15 bases separating them. CDR1 MNHEY and CDR2 SVGAGI come from the germline V gene. CDR3: CASSYSARVAGEQFF. The CDR3 DNA follows: TGTGCCAGCAGTTACTCGGCCAGGGTGGCGGGTGAGCAGTTCTTC.

The V gene is TRBV29-1, the J gene TRBJ2-5; tentatively, D is TRBD2 (7 bases). The tail of the sequence fits TRBJ2-4 better, so the J call may be wrong. The germline CDR1 and CDR2 sequences are SQVTM and ANQGSEA. CDR3 length: 14 residues. The CDR3 DNA is TGCAGCGTTCGGGGGGCCGGAGGGATGGGCATTCAGTACTTC. Protein: CSVRGAGGMGIQYF.

This clonotype was seen a handful of times. The rearrangement joins TRBV4-3 to TRBJ2-5; no clear D gene. CDR1 is LGHNA, CDR2 YSLEER, per germline. CDR3 length: 13 residues. V lost 4 bases, J lost 11 bases, and 17 bases lay in between. The CDR3 protein is CASSRLSSYEQYF. The CDR3 nucleotides read TGCGCCAGCAGCCGACTTAGCAGCTATGAGCAGTACTTC.

This clonotype was counted only a few times. The rearrangement links TRBV6-2 or TRBV6-3 to TRBJ2-1; D is unresolved. This CDR3 has 12 residues. Trimming took 2 bases from V and 10 from J, leaving 9 bases between them. Per germline, CDR1 MNHEY and CDR2 SVGEGT. The CDR3 loop is CASSYPPGEQFF. DNA of the CDR3: TGTGCCAGCAGTTACCCTCCCGGGGAGCAGTTCTTC.

The V call is TRBV2, the J call TRBJ2-7; either TRBD1 or TRBD2 may supply D (5 bases each). Trimming left V 4 bases short and J 0 bases short, with 13 bases between. Per the germline V gene, CDR1 is SNHLY and CDR2 is FYNNEI. The CDR3 contains 15 residues. CDR3 DNA: TGTGCCAGCAGTGCAACGAGGGACCGCTCCTACGAGCAGTACTTC. Its translation is CASSATRDRSYEQYF.

The rearrangement uses TRBV5-1 and TRBJ2-1, with a weak D call TRBD1 (8 bases). The DNA matches TRBJ2-7 better at its end, which makes the J call doubtful. The CDR3 spans 15 residues. Germline CDR1 reads SGHRS; CDR2 reads YFSETQ. For the CDR3, the DNA is TGCGCCAGCAGCCTTGGACAGGGAGGGGTCAATGAGCAGTACTTC. It encodes CASSLGQGGVNEQYF.

As regards this clonotype: A much larger clone lies one base from this, so it may be a read error. The chain combines TRBV4-3 with TRBJ2-6; no firm D call. The CDR3 loop spans 16 amino acids. With 0 bases removed from V and 0 bases from J, the gap between germline ends came to 6 bases. Looked up from germline, CDR1 is LGHNA and CDR2 is YSLEER. The CDR3 reads CASSQDPVSGANVLTF. The CDR3, as DNA: TGCGCCAGCAGCCAAGATCCAGTCTCTGGGGCCAACGTCCTGACTTTC.

This clonotype was detected a few times. The chain combines TRBV2 with TRBJ1-6; perhaps TRBD1 as D (6 bases). Trimming cost V 0 bases and J 9 bases, with 12 bases left between them. Germline V gene data show CDR1 as SNHLY and CDR2 as FYNNEI. The CDR3 is 15 residues long. The CDR3 sequence: CASSEAKQGRSPLHF. DNA for the CDR3: TGTGCCAGCAGTGAAGCGAAACAGGGCCGTTCACCCCTCCACTTT.

Points on this clonotype: One end of the junction does not line up with germline, which may come from a read error. J is TRBJ2-3 and V is TRBV25-1, with 9 nucleotides matching TRBD2. CDR1 and CDR2 (germline): MGHDK, SYGVNS. The CDR3 has 13 amino acids. CDR3 region: CASLGLATDAQYF. The CDR3 DNA is TGTGCCAGTCTTGGACTAGCGACAGATGCGCAGTATTTT.

This clonotype was counted many times. The chain carries TRBV6-2 or TRBV6-3 and TRBJ1-2; perhaps TRBD1 as D (5 bases). The CDR3 is 13 amino acids. Per germline, CDR1 MNHEY and CDR2 SVGEGT. V was cut by 4 bases and J by 4 bases, with 10 bases left in between. The chain's CDR3 is CASSSGTFYGYTF. The DNA of the CDR3 is TGTGCCAGCAGTTCCGGGACCTTCTATGGCTACACCTTC.

The chain has TRBV27 and TRBJ1-6; 8 nucleotides agree with TRBD1. The CDR3 runs to 15 residues. The J segment lost 11 bases and the V segment lost 5 bases, leaving 11 bases of the junction unmatched. The V gene's germline CDR1 is MNHEY and CDR2 SMNVEV (reference sequence). CDR3 coding DNA: TGTGCCAGCAGTCTTACCGGACAGGGTTTGGCACCCCTCCACTTT. It is translated as CASSLTGQGLAPLHF.

The chain has TRBV4-3 and TRBJ2-7; D ambiguous. Between the trimmed V and J ends, which lost 0 bases and 2 bases, there was a span of 14 bases. This CDR3 is 16 amino acids long. Germline V gene data show CDR1 as LGHNA and CDR2 as YSLEER. The CDR3 nucleotides are TGCGCCAGCAGCCAAGATCGCGAGACGCTCGCCTACGAGCAGTACTTC. It specifies CASSQDRETLAYEQYF.

The V and J genes are TRBV4-2 and TRBJ2-5; D gene uncertain. CDR1 LGHNA and CDR2 YNFKEQ come from the germline V gene. This CDR3 comprises 16 residues. Trimming removed 3 bases at V and 5 bases at J, with 19 bases between. The CDR3 region has the DNA TGTGCCAGCAGCCACTTCCTGGGGATCTCCGGGGAGACCCAGTACTTC. Amino acids: CASSHFLGISGETQYF.

This clonotype has a count of ten or more. The CDR3 DNA is TGTGCCATCAGGGACAGGGGTTACAATGAGCAGTTCTTC. Encoded protein: CAIRDRGYNEQFF. The chain combines TRBV10-3 with TRBJ2-1, with 9 bases fitting TRBD1. The CDR3 totals 13 residues. J was trimmed by 4 bases and V by 6 bases; bases with no gene match: 1. Germline values: CDR1 ENHRY, CDR2 SYGVKD.

The V gene is TRBV12-3 or TRBV12-4, the J gene TRBJ1-4; 9 bases agree with TRBD1. After removal of 6 bases from V and 3 bases from J, the junction contained 5 bases not matched to a gene. This CDR3 is 15 amino acids long. CDR3 loop: CASSRQGVANEKLFF. In DNA form, the CDR3 reads TGTGCCAGCAGCCGACAGGGGGTAGCTAATGAAAAACTGTTTTTT.

In this sample, this clonotype turned up a few times. This sequence joins TRBV20-1 and TRBJ1-1; TRBD1 is a possible D gene (6 bases). V was trimmed by 1 base and J by 4 bases, leaving 13 bases between them. Germline V lookup: CDR1 DFQATT, CDR2 SNEGSKA (reference sequence). The CDR3 totals 14 residues. Here the CDR3 DNA reads TGCAGTGCTAGAGTAAGGGGGACGGGCACTGAAGCTTTCTTT. It yields the protein CSARVRGTGTEAFF.

The V and J genes are TRBV12-3 or TRBV12-4 and TRBJ2-7, with D possibly matching TRBD2 (5 bases). The CDR3 is 14 amino acids. V was shortened by 6 bases and J by 2 bases, with 14 bases between the two germline ends. The CDR3 is CASRLGSGTYEQYF. The CDR3 coding sequence is TGTGCCAGCAGGCTGGGGTCGGGAACCTACGAGCAGTACTTC.